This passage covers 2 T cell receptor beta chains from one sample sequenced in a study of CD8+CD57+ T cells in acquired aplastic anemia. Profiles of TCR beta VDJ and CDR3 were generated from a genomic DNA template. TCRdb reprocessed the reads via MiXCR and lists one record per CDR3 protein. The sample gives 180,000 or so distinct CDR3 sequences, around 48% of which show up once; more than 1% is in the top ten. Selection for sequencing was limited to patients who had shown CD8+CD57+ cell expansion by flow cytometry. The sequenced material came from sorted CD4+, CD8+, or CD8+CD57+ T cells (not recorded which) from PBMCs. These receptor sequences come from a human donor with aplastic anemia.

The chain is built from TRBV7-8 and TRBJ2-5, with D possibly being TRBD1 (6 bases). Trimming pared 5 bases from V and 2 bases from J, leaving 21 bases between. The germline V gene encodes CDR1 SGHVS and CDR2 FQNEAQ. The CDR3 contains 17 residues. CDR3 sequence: CASSLPGQTIYQETQYF. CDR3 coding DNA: TGTGCCAGCAGCCTTCCTGGACAGACGATTTATCAAGAGACCCAGTACTTC. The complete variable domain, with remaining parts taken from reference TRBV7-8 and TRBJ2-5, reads GAGVSQSPRYKVAKRGQDVALRCDPISGHVSLFWYQQALGQGPEFLTYFQNEAQLDKSGLPSDRFFAERPEGSVSTLKIQRTQQEDSAVYLCASSLPGQTIYQETQYFGPGTRLLVL.

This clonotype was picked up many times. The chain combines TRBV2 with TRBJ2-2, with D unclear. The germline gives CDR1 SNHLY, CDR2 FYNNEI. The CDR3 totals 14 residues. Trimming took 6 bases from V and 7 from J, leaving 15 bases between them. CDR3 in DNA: TGTGCCAGCAGGTCGTCCGATCCTGGCGGGGAGCTGTTTTTT. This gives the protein CASRSSDPGGELFF.